This is a list of T cell receptor beta chains from one sample in a study of blood T cell repertoires in COVID-19. Sequencing used immunoSEQ multiplex PCR; TCRdb keeps in-frame clones, though not all of them. The sample has under 90,000 clones, nearly 90% seen once. The sample consisted of peripheral blood. All receptors come from a man in his sixties or seventies with active or convalescent COVID-19. The CDR3 runs from the conserved cysteine through the conserved F or W. The D gene is left open where the match is weak. Rows may omit the clone size; those that give it use once, few, many or a size class.

D	J	V	size	CDR3	DNA
TRBD1	TRBJ1-2	TRBV20-1	NA	CSASSRQGNYGYTF	TGCAGTGCTAGTTCCCGACAGGGAAACTATGGCTACACCTTC
TRBD2	TRBJ2-5	TRBV30	NA	CAWRPGGGTKETQYF	TGTGCCTGGAGGCCCGGGGGGGGTACGAAAGAGACCCAGTACTTC
NA	TRBJ1-3	TRBV6-5	NA	CASSPARGAHTIYF	TGTGCCAGCAGTCCGGCTCGAGGTGCGCACACCATATATTTT
TRBD1	TRBJ2-7	TRBV5-1	NA	CASSLGQGLYEQYF	TGCGCCAGCAGCTTGGGACAGGGCCTCTACGAGCAGTACTTC
TRBD1	TRBJ2-1	TRBV2	NA	CASERDRMSNEQFF	TGTGCCAGCGAACGGGACAGGATGTCCAATGAGCAGTTCTTC
NA	TRBJ1-2	TRBV19	NA	CASSIDSYYGYTF	TGTGCCAGTAGTATAGATAGTTACTATGGCTACACCTTC
NA	TRBJ1-2	TRBV7-2	NA	CASSSRGGLPGYGYTF	TGTGCCAGCAGCTCCAGAGGGGGTTTACCGGGCTATGGCTACACCTTC
NA	TRBJ1-4	TRBV5-5	NA	CASSLGAGVNEKLFF	TGTGCCAGCAGCTTGGGGGCAGGGGTTAATGAAAAACTGTTTTTT
NA	TRBJ2-7	TRBV6-6	few	CASRHPGVYEQYF	TGTGCCAGCAGGCACCCAGGGGTCTACGAGCAGTACTTC
TRBD2	TRBJ2-5	TRBV5-1	NA	CASSLGTSGQETQYF	TGCGCCAGCAGCTTGGGGACTAGCGGACAAGAGACCCAGTACTTC
NA	TRBJ1-4	TRBV29-1	NA	CSVVWGGEKLFF	TGCAGCGTTGTTTGGGGGGGCGAAAAACTGTTTTTT
NA	TRBJ2-5	TRBV28	NA	CASSWGQGTQYF	TGTGCCAGCAGTTGGGGACAAGGGACCCAGTACTTC
NA	TRBJ1-1	TRBV4-2	NA	CASSQGVVGGEFF	TGTGCCAGCAGCCAAGGGGTAGTGGGTGGGGAGTTCTTT
NA	TRBJ1-2	TRBV6-2/TRBV6-3	NA	CASIPRGRKSYGYTF	TGTGCCAGCATCCCGCGAGGGAGGAAGAGCTATGGCTACACCTTC
NA	TRBJ1-2	TRBV5-1	NA	CASSLASQGHHYGYTF	TGCGCCAGCAGCTTGGCCTCCCAGGGCCACCACTATGGCTACACCTTC
NA	TRBJ1-1	TRBV29-1	NA	CSGSRDINTEAFF	TGCAGCGGATCCCGGGACATTAACACTGAAGCTTTCTTT
NA	TRBJ2-5	TRBV28	NA	CASSFPGPGETQYF	TGTGCCAGCAGTTTTCCCGGCCCCGGGGAGACCCAGTACTTC
NA	TRBJ2-1	TRBV6-5	NA	CASRLYNEQFF	TGTGCCAGCAGACTATACAATGAGCAGTTCTTC
TRBD1	TRBJ1-4	TRBV7-8	NA	CASSADRVGEKLFF	TGTGCCAGCAGCGCTGACAGGGTCGGTGAAAAACTGTTTTTT
NA	TRBJ1-5	TRBV4-1	NA	CASSPRRSSNQPQHF	TGCGCCAGCAGCCCACGGAGGTCTAGCAATCAGCCCCAGCATTTT
NA	TRBJ2-1	TRBV28	once	CASRKGLTGNCQFF	TGTGCCAGCAGGAAGGGACTGACGGGCAATTGTCAGTTCTTC
NA	TRBJ2-7	TRBV9	NA	CASSVAGQGTYEQYF	TGTGCCAGCAGCGTAGCGGGGCAGGGGACGTACGAGCAGTACTTC
NA	TRBJ2-7	TRBV2	NA	CASSEWLASEQYF	TGTGCCAGCAGTGAATGGTTAGCCTCCGAGCAGTACTTC
TRBD2	TRBJ2-7	TRBV7-9	NA	CASRAGGRDEQYF	TGTGCCAGCAGGGCGGGGGGGCGAGACGAGCAGTACTTC
TRBD1	TRBJ1-4	TRBV25-1	once	CASKTTGSDEKLFF	TGTGCCAGCAAAACGACAGGGTCGGATGAAAAACTGTTTTTT
NA	TRBJ2-7	TRBV29-1	NA	CSVEDGSYEQYF	TGCAGCGTTGAAGACGGCTCCTACGAGCAGTACTTC
TRBD2	TRBJ2-3	TRBV5-1	NA	CASSPGGKRTDTQYF	TGCGCCAGCAGCCCGGGGGGAAAACGCACAGATACGCAGTATTTT
TRBD1	TRBJ2-2	TRBV5-6	NA	CASSFGTGFSGELFF	TGTGCCAGCAGCTTCGGGACAGGGTTTTCCGGGGAGCTGTTTTTT
NA	TRBJ1-2	TRBV6-2/TRBV6-3	NA	CASSSTPGHHGYTF	TGTGCCAGCAGCTCGACTCCGGGACACCATGGCTACACCTTC